These 18 T cell receptor beta chains came from one sample sequenced in a study of CXCR3-negative and CXCR3-positive naive CD8 T cells. TRB cDNA was prepared as libraries by UMI-labeled 5' RACE. From its re-call of the 5' RACE reads, TCRdb lists each CDR3 protein once, without DNA. The data show over 100,000 distinct CDR3 sequences, and the top ten clones hold approximately 0.3%. What was sequenced was naive CXCR3- CD8+ T cells from blood. Subset meaning: CD45RO-CCR7+CD27+CD95- naive CD8+ T cells lacking CXCR3 (TNR3-). The receptor set was obtained from a human donor in good health. Some clones in this sample may be carry-over from other donors' samples.

The rearrangement uses TRBV7-6 and TRBJ2-1; TCRdb picks TRBD2, but there is no DNA to check that call. This CDR3 has 15 residues. CDR1 SGHVS and CDR2 FNYEAQ come from the germline V gene. The CDR3 reads CASSLRGGRGNEQFF.

The chain combines TRBV6-2 or TRBV6-3 with TRBJ1-1. This CDR3 is 13 amino acids long. The germline V gene has CDR1 MNHEY and CDR2 SVGEGT. CDR3 sequence reads: CASSYALVAEAFF.

This chain joins TRBV4-3 and TRBJ1-1; the D call of TRBD1 rests on TCRdb alone, since no DNA is present to check it. The length of the CDR3 is 15 residues. Germline CDR1 LGHNA, CDR2 YSLEER. The CDR3 is CASSQGDMLNTEAFF.

The genes are TRBV6-2 or TRBV6-3 and TRBJ2-1; TCRdb outputs TRBD1, but without DNA this stays unchecked. Germline V gene lookup returns CDR1 MNHEY and CDR2 SVGEGT. The CDR3 contains 13 residues. This CDR3 is CANKRRARNEQFF.

The V gene is TRBV20-1, the J gene TRBJ2-7; the D call of TRBD1 rests on TCRdb alone, since no DNA is present to check it. Germline assignment: CDR1 DFQATT and CDR2 SNEGSKA (reference sequence). The CDR3 consists of 14 residues. The CDR3 sequence: CSAQDSASSYEQYF.

This chain connects TRBV9 to TRBJ2-7; TCRdb proposes TRBD1, but this gene call is untestable without DNA. CDR3 length: 14 amino acids. Germline V lookup: CDR1 SGDLS, CDR2 YYNGEE. The chain's CDR3 is CASSVADRTYEQYF. Supplemented by reference TRBV9 and TRBJ2-7, the full variable domain reads DSGVTQTPKHLITATGQRVTLRCSPRSGDLSVYWYQQSLDQGLQFLIQYYNGEERAKGNILERFSAQQFPDLHSELNLSSLELGDSALYFCASSVADRTYEQYFGPGTRLTVT.

The gene calls are TRBV7-8 and TRBJ2-3; TCRdb proposes TRBD2, but this gene call is untestable without DNA. This CDR3 is 14 amino acids long. Germline CDR1 SGHVS, CDR2 FQNEAQ. The CDR3 is CASSYGSNTDTQYF.

The J gene is TRBJ2-3, the V gene TRBV20-1; TCRdb's D call of TRBD2 is untestable without DNA. Germline loops: CDR1 DFQATT, CDR2 SNEGSKA (reference sequence). This CDR3 comprises 14 residues. CDR3 region: CSAPPSSGTDTQYF.

This chain joins TRBV20-1 and TRBJ2-7. Germline lookup yields CDR1 DFQATT and CDR2 SNEGSKA (reference sequence). The CDR3 runs 15 residues. The CDR3 loop is CSARDLSGRSYEQYF.

This chain uses TRBV6-2 or TRBV6-3 with TRBJ2-7; TCRdb selects TRBD2, and the lack of DNA leaves this call unchecked. Germline V gene lookup returns CDR1 MNHEY and CDR2 SVGEGT. This CDR3 comprises 19 residues. The chain's CDR3 is CASSYWGPGETSTPYEQYF.

The rearrangement links TRBV7-9 to TRBJ1-2; TCRdb's assignment of TRBD1 cannot be checked, as there is no DNA. Germline V gene lookup returns CDR1 SEHNR and CDR2 FQNEAQ (reference sequence). The CDR3 loop spans 13 amino acids. The CDR3 sequence: CASSQQGYYGYTF.

The chain links TRBV29-1 to TRBJ2-7; TCRdb returns TRBD1, unconfirmable since there is no DNA. CDR3 length: 15 residues. Germline-derived CDR1 and CDR2 are SQVTM and ANQGSEA. The CDR3 is CSVSRRGELSYEQYF.

The chain combines TRBV4-1 with TRBJ2-2; TCRdb lists TRBD2, though no DNA is available to test this call. Germline values: CDR1 MGHRA, CDR2 YSYEKL. The CDR3 length is 16 residues. The CDR3 loop reads CASSLKAGGYPGELFF.

The CDR3 region is CASSQLFGTGEKLFF. The V gene is TRBV14, the J gene TRBJ1-4; TCRdb names TRBD1, which stays unverified in the absence of DNA. The CDR3 covers 15 residues. Germline V lookup: CDR1 SGHDN, CDR2 FVKESK.

The chain joins TRBV7-2 to TRBJ1-4. This CDR3 is built from 13 residues. The germline gives CDR1 SGHTA, CDR2 FQGNSA. The CDR3 sequence: CASSLGAGEKLFF.

This chain's CDR3 is CSVDSKNIQYF. The chain links TRBV29-1 to TRBJ2-4. This CDR3 has 11 amino acids. Germline CDR1 reads SQVTM; CDR2 reads ANQGSEA. Together with reference TRBV29-1 and TRBJ2-4, the CDR3 gives the full variable domain: SAVISQKPSRDICQRGTSLTIQCQVDSQVTMMFWYRQQPGQSLTLIATANQGSEATYESGFVIDKFPISRPNLTFSTLTVSNMSPEDSSIYLCSVDSKNIQYFGAGTRLSVL.

The chain employs TRBV28 and TRBJ2-7. The germline gives CDR1 MDHEN, CDR2 SYDVKM. The CDR3 loop spans 12 amino acids. The CDR3 region is CASSLWVYEQYF.

V usage is TRBV15 and J usage is TRBJ1-3; TCRdb reports TRBD1, a call that lacks DNA to check it against. Germline-derived CDR1 and CDR2 are LNHNV and YYDKDF (reference sequence). The CDR3 loop spans 15 amino acids. CDR3 sequence: CATSRDTGSGNTIYF.